The 8 T cell receptor beta chains in this list originate from one sample, sequenced in a study of T cells in Graves' hyperthyroidism and ophthalmopathy. RNA transcripts provided the source from which TCR beta CDR3 regions were amplified. HTBI primers were the set used in a first-round RT-PCR of the TCR CDR3. TCRdb fed the multiplex PCR reads into MiXCR, producing one record per CDR3 protein. The data contain roughly 500,000 distinct CDR3 sequences, around 43% of them singletons. The sample comprised peripheral blood or thyroid tissue (not recorded which). These receptors all come from an adult woman with Graves' disease, either hyperthyroidism or ophthalmopathy (not recorded which).

This clonotype was seen at least ten times. V is TRBV7-6 and J is TRBJ2-5; weak D call: TRBD2 (5 bases). Trimming took 5 bases from V and 4 from J, leaving 17 bases between them. The germline V gene encodes CDR1 SGHVS and CDR2 FNYEAQ. The CDR3 has 15 residues. CDR3 DNA: TGTGCCAGCAGCCCTTTCGGGAATGAGGGAGAGACCCAGTACTTC. Translated: CASSPFGNEGETQYF. Complete variable domain (other parts from reference TRBV7-6 and TRBJ2-5): GAGVSQSPRYKVTKRGQDVALRCDPISGHVSLYWYRQALGQGPEFLTYFNYEAQQDKSGLPNDRFSAERPEGSISTLTIQRTEQRDSAMYRCASSPFGNEGETQYFGPGTRLLVL.

As to this clonotype: The CDR3 ends on some other residue instead of the conserved phenylalanine or tryptophan, so this is likely a read error. The DNA is omitted, as the CDR3 cannot be located on it reliably, and the CDR3 follows TCRdb's listing. The chain employs TRBV7-6 and TRBJ2-2; no check of the table's D call, TRBD1, against the DNA was made. The CDR3 is 9 amino acids long, termini counted. Germline V gene lookup returns CDR1 SGHVS and CDR2 FNYEAQ. The CDR3 sequence is CASSRARGA.

The chain couples TRBV7-2 to TRBJ1-2, with 7 positions matching TRBD1. Trimming took 6 bases from V and 7 from J; bases not matched to a gene: 8. Germline CDR1 is SGHTA and CDR2 is FQGNSA. The CDR3 is 13 amino acids. CDR3 in amino acids: CASSPKGALGYTF. In DNA form, the CDR3 reads TGTGCCAGCAGTCCTAAGGGGGCGCTTGGCTACACCTTC.

This clonotype was counted many times. The genes are TRBV4-1 and TRBJ2-5, with D perhaps TRBD1 (6 bases). Trimming removed 8 bases at V and 5 bases at J, with 18 bases between. CDR1 is MGHRA, CDR2 YSYEKL, per germline. There are 14 residues in the CDR3. CDR3 residues: CASGTTGIGETQYF. In DNA, the CDR3 is TGCGCCAGCGGTACCACAGGGATCGGCGAGACCCAGTACTTC.

Here the CDR3 reads CASSLTWGSLHF. Written as DNA, the CDR3 is TGTGCCAGCAGTCTTACGTGGGGGAGTCTGCATTTT. The chain joins TRBV12-3 or TRBV12-4 to TRBJ1-5, with D tentatively TRBD1 (5 bases). CDR3 size: 12 residues. Trimming removed 5 bases from V and 15 bases from J, with 17 bases in between.

This clonotype has only a few counts. The chain couples TRBV10-3 to TRBJ1-2; D uncertain. CDR1 is ENHRY, CDR2 SYGVKD, per germline. V gave up 0 bases and J gave up 4 bases, with 18 bases separating them. This CDR3 is 17 amino acids long. CDR3 region: CAISESSFPAYPYGYTF. For the CDR3, the DNA is TGTGCCATCAGTGAGTCGAGTTTTCCAGCGTACCCCTATGGCTACACCTTC.

This sequence joins TRBV7-9 and TRBJ1-1, with 10 bases lining up with TRBD1. V shed 5 bases, J shed 3 bases, and the junction held 9 bases outside the gene matches. Germline CDR1 and CDR2: SEHNR and FQNEAQ (reference sequence). The CDR3 covers 16 residues. This CDR3 reads CASSRDRGRRDTEAFF. CDR3 bases: TGTGCCAGCAGCCGAGACAGGGGGCGCAGGGACACTGAAGCTTTCTTT.

This clonotype was seen a single time. The rearrangement links TRBV5-4 to TRBJ1-2; tentatively, D is TRBD1 (5 bases). The germline CDR1 and CDR2 sequences are SGHNT and YYREEE (reference sequence). Trimming cost V 6 bases and J 4 bases, with 13 bases left between them. The CDR3 is 13 amino acids. CDR3 sequence reads: CASNGAGLYGYTF. DNA for the CDR3: TGTGCCAGCAACGGCGCGGGACTCTATGGCTACACCTTC.